Described below is a single TCR beta chain sequence and its context. Its antigen is currently unknown. The data belong to a study of a mutant IDH1 vaccine in newly diagnosed glioma. Study context: Administration of eight vaccinations to patients took place in weeks 1, 3, 5, 7, 11, 15, 19, 23. Therapy received beforehand was radiotherapy, temozolomide, or both, with most patients given both. Points from the study as a whole: Vaccine-induced immune responses occurred in 93.3% of patients.

Germline loops: CDR1 SEHNR, CDR2 FQNEAQ (reference sequence). CDR3 length: 14 amino acids. J gave up 7 bases and V 5 bases, and 9 bases lay outside the gene matches. Only in-frame clones appear in the TCRdb table, and some are missing; sequencing was by immunoSEQ multiplex PCR. Of 40,000 or so clones in the sample, more than 75% are singletons; the top ten hold 5.5%. This sample's time point: week 5, during vaccination. Alongside topical imiquimod, each dose of vaccine comprised 300 ug of mutant IDH1 20-mer peptide. Each of the donors came in with new WHO grade 3 or 4 astrocytomas that were IDH1-mutant and ATRX-lost.

Sequenced material: PBMCs, taken from a glioma patient whose treatment included an IDH1 peptide vaccine. The chain has TRBV7-9 and TRBJ2-7, with 9 bases matching TRBD1. This clonotype was obtained from a man between 35 and 55 years old with glioma. The CDR3 here is CASSGGTGYWEQYF. The CDR3 DNA reads as TGTGCCAGCAGCGGAGGGACAGGGTATTGGGAGCAGTACTTC.